This TCR beta chain was sequenced in a study of T cells in Graves' hyperthyroidism and ophthalmopathy. This clonotype was found many times. Amplification yielded TCR beta CDR3 regions, with RNA transcripts as the source. The HTBI primer set served for first-round RT-PCR of the TCR CDR3. One entry per CDR3 protein, called by TCRdb with MiXCR from the multiplex PCR reads. Of 530,000 or so distinct CDR3 sequences detected, about 24% appear once; the ten largest clones hold approximately 10%. Germline CDR1 SGHDT, CDR2 YYEEEE. V was clipped by 0 bases and J by 1 base, with 14 bases between them. The CDR3 is 16 amino acids. Individuals with ophthalmopathy presented a Clinical Activity Score of at least 3, a NOSPECS grade of at least 4 and a duration under 3 months.

This rearrangement joins TRBV5-6 to TRBJ2-7, with D tentatively TRBD2 (6 bases). The clonotype comes from a woman aged 25 to 39 with Graves' ophthalmopathy. The sample comprised blood. The CDR3 sequence is CASSLGGTEGSYEQYF. The CDR3 DNA is TGTGCCAGCAGCTTGGGGGGGACGGAGGGTTCCTACGAGCAGTACTTC.